This TCR beta chain was observed in a study of shared clonotypes between healthy human individuals. CD8 cells regarded as naive lacked CD45RO, were positively chosen for CCR7, and omitted terminally differentiated effector memory CD45RA+ cells. Concerning this clone: The antigen is unknown.

V dropped 5 bases and J dropped 5 bases, with 9 bases sitting between them. Per the germline V gene, CDR1 is SGHDN and CDR2 is FVKESK. The CDR3 sequence is 12 residues long. Profiling relied on immunoSEQ multiplex PCR, and the TCRdb table lists in-frame clones only, not all of them. In the table there are about 2.1 million clones, around 93% of which are singletons. Whole-study findings and limits: Researchers found naive subsets generally carried larger estimated richness than memory subsets. Sampling was confined to blood; repertoires within tissues likely differ. The represented genetic and exposure-history diversity was limited by the small number of donors.

Sequenced input: naive CD8+ T cells from PBMCs. The chain joins TRBV14 to TRBJ2-5, with D possibly matching TRBD2 (5 bases). This TCR came from a man aged 18-30 years in good health. Some clones in this sample may be carry-over from other donors' samples. The chain's CDR3 is CASSNPGETQYF. The CDR3 DNA sequence: TGTGCCAGCAGCAACCCGGGGGAGACCCAGTACTTC. The whole variable domain, filled in from reference TRBV14 and TRBJ2-5, reads EAGVTQFPSHSVIEKGQTVTLRCDPISGHDNLYWYRRVMGKEIKFLLHFVKESKQDESGMPNNRFLAERTGGTYSTLKVQPAELEDSGVYFCASSNPGETQYFGPGTRLLVL.